A single sample is the source of the 9 T cell receptor beta chains below, sequenced in a study of T cells in Graves' hyperthyroidism and ophthalmopathy. Regions amplified from RNA transcripts were the TCR beta CDR3 regions. First-round RT-PCR targeting the TCR CDR3 was performed with the HTBI primer set. Each CDR3 protein is one row after TCRdb ran MiXCR on the multiplex PCR reads. The sample holds roughly 500,000 distinct CDR3 sequences; about half are singletons and the top ten take roughly 20%. The sample comprised peripheral blood or thyroid tissue (not recorded which). These receptors came from an adult woman with Graves' disease, either hyperthyroidism or ophthalmopathy (not recorded which).

This clonotype was found once. CDR3 sequence (DNA): TGCAGCTTCAACAACCTCGGGGACACTGAAGCTTTCTTT. Encoded protein: CSFNNLGDTEAFF. The chain has TRBV29-1 and TRBJ1-1, with D unclear. Trimming left V 8 bases short and J 3 bases short, with 16 bases between. CDR1 is SQVTM and CDR2 is ANQGSEA in the germline V gene. CDR3 length: 13 amino acids.

This clonotype was counted at least ten times. CDR3 coding DNA: TGTGCCAGCAGTTTGGGGCGATGGATATCCACCAATGGCTACACCTTC. This gives the protein CASSLGRWISTNGYTF. The chain has TRBV12-3 or TRBV12-4 and TRBJ1-2; maybe TRBD1 (5 bases). V was cut by 3 bases and J by 6 bases, with 20 bases left in between. The CDR3 runs 16 residues.

The chain links TRBV19 to TRBJ1-2; 10 bases match TRBD1. Germline CDR1 and CDR2: LNHDA and SQIVND (reference sequence). V lost 7 bases, J lost 3 bases, and 8 bases stayed unmatched. CDR3 length: 15 amino acids. The CDR3 region is CASTIRDRGDYGYTF. In nucleotides, the CDR3 is TGTGCCAGTACCATACGGGACAGGGGTGACTATGGCTACACCTTC. The full variable domain, rest sourced from reference TRBV19 and TRBJ1-2, is DGGITQSPKYLFRKEGQNVTLSCEQNLNHDAMYWYRQDPGQGLRLIYYSQIVNDFQKGDIAEGYSVSREKKESFPLTVTSAQKNPTAFYLCASTIRDRGDYGYTFGSGTRLTVV.

Note on this clonotype: The final CDR3 position lacks the conserved phenylalanine or tryptophan, pointing to a likely read error. The DNA is left out, because the CDR3 cannot be placed on it with certainty; the CDR3 is given as TCRdb lists it. This chain links TRBV9 with TRBJ2-1. The length of the CDR3 is 9 amino acids, counting both ends. From germline, CDR1 is SGDLS and CDR2 YYNGEE. The CDR3 region is CASSVERSP.

This clonotype was seen repeatedly, ten times or more. The V and J genes are TRBV7-9 and TRBJ2-5; D gene ambiguous. Deletions cut 5 bases from V and 4 bases from J, with 17 bases between. Per germline, CDR1 SEHNR and CDR2 FQNEAQ (reference sequence). This CDR3 comprises 15 residues. CDR3 protein: CASSQPTGNLETQYF. As DNA, the CDR3 is TGTGCCAGCAGCCAACCGACTGGGAATCTAGAGACCCAGTACTTC. Using reference TRBV7-9 and TRBJ2-5 for the parts outside the CDR3, the full variable domain is DTGVSQNPRHKITKRGQNVTFRCDPISEHNRLYWYRQTLGQGPEFLTYFQNEAQLEKSRLLSDRFSAERPKGSFSTLEIQRTEQGDSAMYLCASSQPTGNLETQYFGPGTRLLVL.

Many counts were recorded for this clonotype. V and J are TRBV20-1 and TRBJ2-7; D possibly matches TRBD1 or TRBD2 (6 bases each). Germline CDR1 DFQATT, CDR2 SNEGSKA (reference sequence). This CDR3 comprises 13 residues. Trimming shortened V by 7 bases and J by 3 bases, and 16 bases separated the two germline ends. CDR3 nucleotide sequence: TGCAGTGGAACGGGGGCAGGGCTCTACGAGCAGTACTTC. It is translated as CSGTGAGLYEQYF.

The gene calls are TRBV2 and TRBJ1-6; possibly TRBD1 for D (6 bases). The CDR3 is made up of 14 amino acids. Per the germline V gene, CDR1 is SNHLY and CDR2 is FYNNEI. V was shortened by 7 bases and J by 14 bases, with 21 bases between the two germline ends. The CDR3 here is CASNKDGGGWTLHF. CDR3 bases: TGTGCCAGCAATAAAGATGGGGGCGGCTGGACCCTCCACTTT.

CDR3 bases: TGCAGCGTCCGACGGGGGTTGCATGAGCAGTTCTTC. This gives the protein CSVRRGLHEQFF. The J gene is TRBJ2-1, the V gene TRBV29-1, with D tentatively TRBD2 (6 bases). V was trimmed by 6 bases and J by 8 bases, leaving 14 bases between them. This CDR3 is 12 amino acids long. Germline CDR1 SQVTM, CDR2 ANQGSEA.

The chain joins TRBV4-1 to TRBJ2-7; 8 nucleotides match TRBD2. Trimming removed 1 base from V and 5 bases from J; junction bases left unmatched: 10. The V gene's germline CDR1 is MGHRA and CDR2 YSYEKL. The CDR3 contains 16 residues. The CDR3 DNA follows: TGCGCCAGCAGCCAAGGGGGTAGCGGGGCTGTCCACGAGCAGTACTTC. It yields the protein CASSQGGSGAVHEQYF.